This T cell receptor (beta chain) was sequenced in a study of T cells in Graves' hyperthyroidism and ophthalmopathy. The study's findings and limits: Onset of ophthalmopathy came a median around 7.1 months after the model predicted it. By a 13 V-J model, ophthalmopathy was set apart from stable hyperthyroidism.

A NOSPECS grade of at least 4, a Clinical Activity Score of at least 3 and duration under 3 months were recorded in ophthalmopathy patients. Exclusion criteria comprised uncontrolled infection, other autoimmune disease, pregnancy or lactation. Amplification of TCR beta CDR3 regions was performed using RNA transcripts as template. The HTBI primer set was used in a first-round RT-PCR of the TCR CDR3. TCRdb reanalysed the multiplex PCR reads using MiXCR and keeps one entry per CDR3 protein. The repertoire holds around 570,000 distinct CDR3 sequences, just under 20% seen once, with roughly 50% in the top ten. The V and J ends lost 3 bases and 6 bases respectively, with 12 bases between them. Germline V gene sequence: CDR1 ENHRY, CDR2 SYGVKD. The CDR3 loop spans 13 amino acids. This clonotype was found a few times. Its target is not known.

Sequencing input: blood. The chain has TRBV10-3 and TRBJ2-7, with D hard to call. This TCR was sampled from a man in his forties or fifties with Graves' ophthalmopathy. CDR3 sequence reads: CAISEFSPSEQYF. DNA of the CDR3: TGTGCCATCAGTGAATTTAGTCCGTCCGAGCAGTACTTC.